This T cell receptor (beta chain) was obtained from a study of blood T cell repertoires in COVID-19. Germline lookup yields CDR1 SGHAT and CDR2 FQNNGV. This CDR3 region has 15 residues. The ends were cut back, 4 bases at V and 3 bases at J, with 12 bases in the middle. In the original analysis: Estimated nucleated cell counts came from reference gene primer amplification. TCRdb keeps only in-frame clones here, not all; method: immunoSEQ multiplex PCR. The DNA gave D and trimming, while V, J and clone size come from that table. The sample contains over 55,000 clones, roughly 80% of which appear only once.

This sequence was found in a human donor in a cohort sampled during active COVID-19. The sample was peripheral blood. The genes are TRBV11-2 and TRBJ1-4, with no clear D. As DNA, the CDR3 is TGTGCCAGCAGCTCCCGGCTCGGGGCTAATGAAAAACTGTTTTTT. Protein: CASSSRLGANEKLFF.